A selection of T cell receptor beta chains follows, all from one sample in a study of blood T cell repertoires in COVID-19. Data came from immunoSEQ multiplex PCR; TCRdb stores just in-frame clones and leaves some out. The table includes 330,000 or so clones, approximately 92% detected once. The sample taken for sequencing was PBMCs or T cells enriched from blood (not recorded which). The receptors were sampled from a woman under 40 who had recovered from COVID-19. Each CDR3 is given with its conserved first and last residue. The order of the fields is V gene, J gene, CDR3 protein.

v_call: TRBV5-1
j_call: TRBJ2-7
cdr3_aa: CASRMTSGSYEQYF

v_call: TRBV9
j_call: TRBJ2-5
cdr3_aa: CASSVTSGLAGETQYF

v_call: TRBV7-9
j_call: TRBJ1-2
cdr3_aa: CASSLGQANYGYTF

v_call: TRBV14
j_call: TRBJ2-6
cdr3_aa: CASSHWGQFSGANVLTF

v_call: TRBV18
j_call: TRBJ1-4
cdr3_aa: CASSLGQSGGEKLFF

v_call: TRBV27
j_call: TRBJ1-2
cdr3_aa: CASRQGPSYGYTF

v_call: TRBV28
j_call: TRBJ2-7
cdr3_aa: CASSGYDRAWRDEQYF

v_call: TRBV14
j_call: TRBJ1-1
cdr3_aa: CASSQPRVEKAFF

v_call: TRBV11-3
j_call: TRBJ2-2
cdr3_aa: CASSLDSGVTGELFF

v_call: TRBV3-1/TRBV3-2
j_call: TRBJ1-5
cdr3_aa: CASIWCDSSNQPQHF

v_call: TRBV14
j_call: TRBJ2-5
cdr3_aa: CASSPLHRETQYF

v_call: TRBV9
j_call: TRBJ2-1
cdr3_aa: CASSITSGNHNEQFF

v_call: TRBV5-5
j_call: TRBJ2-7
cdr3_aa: CASSFSPGGSDEQYF

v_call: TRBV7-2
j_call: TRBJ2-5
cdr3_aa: CASSFIRGGQETQYF

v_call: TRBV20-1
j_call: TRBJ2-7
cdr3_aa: CSASQTSGYEQYF

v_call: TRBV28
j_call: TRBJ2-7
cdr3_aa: CASSLEAPGHLSYEQYF

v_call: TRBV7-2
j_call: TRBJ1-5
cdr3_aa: CASSSCGGEGASNQPQHF

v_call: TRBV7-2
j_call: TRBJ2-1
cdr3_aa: CASSLFPGYNEQFF

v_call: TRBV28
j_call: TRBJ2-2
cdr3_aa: CASSFYANTGELFF

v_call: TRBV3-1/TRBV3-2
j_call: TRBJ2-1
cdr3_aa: CASSQVRLAGLYNEQFF

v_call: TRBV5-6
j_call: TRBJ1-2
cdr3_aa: CASSLGQNTFGYTF

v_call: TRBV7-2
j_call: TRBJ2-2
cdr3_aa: CASSTSGRVVTGELFF

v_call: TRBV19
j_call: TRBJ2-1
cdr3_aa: CASSMGFPDEQFF

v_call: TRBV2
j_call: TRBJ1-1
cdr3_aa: CAISGGLGNTEAFF

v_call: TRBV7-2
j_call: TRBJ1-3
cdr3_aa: CASSTDGKVGNTIYF

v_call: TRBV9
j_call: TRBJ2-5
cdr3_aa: CASSVAGETQYF

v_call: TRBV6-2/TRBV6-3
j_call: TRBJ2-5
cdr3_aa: CASSSWGGETQYF

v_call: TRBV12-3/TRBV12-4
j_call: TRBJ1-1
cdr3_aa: CASSLTLNTEAFF

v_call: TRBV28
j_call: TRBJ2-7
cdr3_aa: CASSFELAGDYEQYF

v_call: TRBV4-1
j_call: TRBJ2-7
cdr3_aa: CASSQETQTSGKIEQYF

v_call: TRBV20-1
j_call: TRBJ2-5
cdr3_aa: CSARGGRAQYF

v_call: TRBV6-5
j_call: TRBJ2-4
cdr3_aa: CASTGTEGNIQYF

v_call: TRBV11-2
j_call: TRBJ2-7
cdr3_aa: CASSLDPRGRFEQYF

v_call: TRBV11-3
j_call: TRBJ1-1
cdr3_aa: CASSLGGNTEAFF

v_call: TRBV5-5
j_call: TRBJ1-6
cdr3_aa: CASSSPGGYSPLHF

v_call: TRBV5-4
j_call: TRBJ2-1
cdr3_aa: CASSSPTSGIYNEQFF

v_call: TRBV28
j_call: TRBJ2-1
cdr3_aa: CASTVVAGGPSEQFF

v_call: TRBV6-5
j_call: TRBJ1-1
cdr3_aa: CASSYSQRTEAFF

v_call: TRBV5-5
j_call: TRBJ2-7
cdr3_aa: CASSPNQGANEQYF

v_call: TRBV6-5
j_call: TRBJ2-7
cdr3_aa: CASHRGWSYEQYF

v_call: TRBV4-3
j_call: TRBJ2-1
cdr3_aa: CASSQGQGGVHEQFF

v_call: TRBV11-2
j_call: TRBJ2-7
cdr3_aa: CASSLGTSVAYEQYF

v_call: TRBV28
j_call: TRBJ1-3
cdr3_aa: CASSPPNRSGNTIYF

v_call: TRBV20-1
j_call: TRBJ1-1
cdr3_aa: CSAPDRTEAFF

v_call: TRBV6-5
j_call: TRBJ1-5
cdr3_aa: CASSQQGGGNQPQHF

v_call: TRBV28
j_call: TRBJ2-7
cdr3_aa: CASRRSYEQYF

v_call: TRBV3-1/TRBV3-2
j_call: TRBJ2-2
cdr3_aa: CASSRSLGSGELFF

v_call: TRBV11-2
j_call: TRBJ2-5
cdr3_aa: CASSPGGAGGETQYF

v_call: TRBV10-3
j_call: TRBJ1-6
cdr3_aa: CAISELGRLPLHF

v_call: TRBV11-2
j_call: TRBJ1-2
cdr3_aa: CASSHGGGSHGYTF

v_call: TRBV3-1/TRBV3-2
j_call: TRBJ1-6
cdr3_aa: CASSEGQGNSPLHF